This is a list of T cell receptor beta chains from one sample in a study of OX40 agonist ivuxolimab in advanced cancers. Produced via immunoSEQ multiplex PCR; TCRdb's table is partial and in-frame only. The profile covers tens of thousands of clones, with around four fifths appearing a single time and 6.6% taken by the ten largest. This material consisted of CD4+ or CD8+ T cells sorted from blood, taken in a trial of the OX40 agonist ivuxolimab. The receptors were gathered from an adult with an advanced solid tumor such as melanoma, head and neck, liver or kidney cancer. The CDR3 runs from the conserved cysteine through the conserved F or W.

>TRBJ1-1|TRBV10-3
CAISVRGNTEAFF
>TRBJ1-5|TRBV4-2
CASSQADAQPQHF
>TRBJ1-4|TRBV27
CASSWTGLYNEKLFF
>TRBJ2-1|TRBV14
CASSQYGLNEQFF
>TRBJ2-3|TRBV11-2
CASSFPAGPNFDTQYF
>TRBJ2-2|TRBV9
CASSVRGDTGELFF
>TRBJ2-7|TRBV28
CASSTGLAGGEVF
>TRBJ2-7|TRBV28
CASSLLSGEQYF
>TRBJ2-1|TRBV28
CASSSPPDRGWGQFF
>TRBJ2-4|TRBV19
CASSHLWDIGGNIQYF
>TRBJ1-2|TRBV4-2
CASSQDTVYGYTF
>TRBJ1-6|TRBV28
CASSMDRESSYNSPLHF
>TRBJ2-7|TRBV7-2
CASSLEGSGNREQYF
>TRBJ2-2|TRBV6-4
CASSQDGLTGELFF